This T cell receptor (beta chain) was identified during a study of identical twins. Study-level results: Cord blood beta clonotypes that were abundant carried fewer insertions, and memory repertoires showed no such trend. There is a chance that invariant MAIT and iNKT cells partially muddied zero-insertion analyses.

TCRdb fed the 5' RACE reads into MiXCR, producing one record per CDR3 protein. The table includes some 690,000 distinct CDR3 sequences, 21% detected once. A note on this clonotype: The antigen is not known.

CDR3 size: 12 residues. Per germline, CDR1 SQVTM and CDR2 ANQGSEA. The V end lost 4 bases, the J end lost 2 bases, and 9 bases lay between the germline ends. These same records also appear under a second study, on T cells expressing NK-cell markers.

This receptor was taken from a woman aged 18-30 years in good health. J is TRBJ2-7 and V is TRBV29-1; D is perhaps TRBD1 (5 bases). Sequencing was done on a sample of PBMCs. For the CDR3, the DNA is TGCAGCGTTGCGACAGCCCCCTACGAGCAGTACTTC. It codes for CSVATAPYEQYF.